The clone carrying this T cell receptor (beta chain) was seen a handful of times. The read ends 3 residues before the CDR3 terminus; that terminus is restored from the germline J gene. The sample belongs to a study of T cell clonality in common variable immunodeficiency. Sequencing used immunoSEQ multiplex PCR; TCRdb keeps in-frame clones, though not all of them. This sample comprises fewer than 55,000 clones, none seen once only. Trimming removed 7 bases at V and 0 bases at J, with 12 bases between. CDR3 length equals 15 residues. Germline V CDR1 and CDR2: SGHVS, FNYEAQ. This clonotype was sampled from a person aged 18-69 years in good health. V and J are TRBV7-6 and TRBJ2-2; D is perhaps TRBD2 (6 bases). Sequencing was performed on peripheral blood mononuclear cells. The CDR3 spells CASTYGGANTGELFF. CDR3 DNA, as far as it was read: TGTGCCAGCACGTACGGAGGGGCGAACACCGGGGAG.